Below are 31 T cell receptor beta chains sequenced from a single sample in a study of T cells after yellow fever vaccination. TCRdb re-called the 5' RACE reads with MiXCR, one entry per CDR3 protein. The sample has about 130,000 distinct CDR3 sequences, approximately 9% seen once. The material sequenced was CD8+ T cells sorted from PBMCs, taken on the day of the yellow fever booster vaccination. The source of these receptors is a young man who received the YFV17D yellow fever vaccine.

The table lists this clonotype with a few counts. The chain combines TRBV20-1 with TRBJ2-1; D is perhaps TRBD1 or TRBD2 (5 bases each). V was trimmed by 0 bases and J by 0 bases, leaving 9 bases between them. Germline CDR1 and CDR2: DFQATT and SNEGSKA (reference sequence). The CDR3 sequence is 15 residues long. CDR3 sequence: CSAREPGSSYNEQFF. CDR3 DNA: TGCAGTGCTAGAGAACCAGGGAGCTCCTACAATGAGCAGTTCTTC.

The CDR3 here is CASSKAGSLGETQYF. In DNA, the CDR3 is TGTGCCAGCAGCAAAGCAGGCAGCCTGGGGGAGACCCAGTACTTC. The rearrangement uses TRBV7-2 and TRBJ2-5; D not resolved. This CDR3 has 15 amino acids. Germline V gene lookup returns CDR1 SGHTA and CDR2 FQGNSA. V lost 5 bases and J lost 5, with 18 bases in between.

This clonotype was observed a few times. This chain joins TRBV4-2 and TRBJ2-4; no definite D call. The length of the CDR3 is 15 residues. Deletions cut 1 base from V and 1 base from J, with 8 bases between. Germline lookup yields CDR1 LGHNA and CDR2 YNFKEQ. The CDR3, as DNA: TGTGCCAGCAGCCAAGCCGACACGGCCAAAAACATTCAGTACTTC. Translated, it gives CASSQADTAKNIQYF.

In this sample, this clonotype turned up many times. The V gene is TRBV4-3, the J gene TRBJ1-5, with 7 bases fitting TRBD1. With V trimmed by 4 bases and J by 1 base, 4 bases remained unmatched. The CDR3 is 15 amino acids. Germline V gene data show CDR1 as LGHNA and CDR2 as YSLEER. CDR3 region: CASSPKTGSNQPQHF. CDR3 sequence (DNA): TGCGCCAGCAGCCCTAAGACAGGGAGCAATCAGCCCCAGCATTTT.

This clonotype was detected a few times. The CDR3 sequence is CASSDRDTNQPQHF. The CDR3, as DNA: TGTGCCAGCAGCGACCGGGACACCAATCAGCCCCAGCATTTT. This chain links TRBV7-8 with TRBJ1-5, with D perhaps matching TRBD1 (6 bases). The V gene lost 5 bases and the J gene lost 3 bases, with 11 bases spanning the gap. The CDR3 loop spans 14 amino acids. Germline values: CDR1 SGHVS, CDR2 FQNEAQ.

The genes are TRBV5-1 and TRBJ2-7; unclear D gene. Germline-derived CDR1 and CDR2 are SGHRS and YFSETQ. V was pared by 4 bases and J by 2 bases, with 4 bases between. This CDR3 spans 11 amino acids. For the CDR3, the DNA is TGCGCCAGCAGCCCGGCCTACGAGCAGTACGTC. Amino acids: CASSPAYEQYV.

This clonotype appeared a few times. The rearrangement links TRBV4-3 to TRBJ1-6; no reliable D call. The germline V and J ends were trimmed by 0 bases and 6 bases, with 9 bases remaining between them. CDR3 length: 15 amino acids. Looked up from germline, CDR1 is LGHNA and CDR2 is YSLEER. The CDR3 DNA sequence: TGCGCCAGCAGCCAAGATAGGGCTGTTAATTCACCCCTCCACTTT. Protein sequence: CASSQDRAVNSPLHF.

This clonotype was recorded a few times. The chain carries TRBV5-6 and TRBJ2-5; a weak D match, TRBD2 (6 bases). Germline-derived CDR1 and CDR2 are SGHDT and YYEEEE. The ends were cut back, 8 bases at V and 5 bases at J, with 13 bases in the middle. This CDR3 has 12 residues. In DNA form, the CDR3 reads TGTGCCAGGGAGGGCGTTGGGGAGACCCAGTACTTC. Amino acid sequence: CAREGVGETQYF.

In this sample, this clonotype turned up many times. The chain carries TRBV5-1 and TRBJ1-1; 8 bases line up with TRBD1. Germline V gives CDR1 SGHRS, CDR2 YFSETQ. V gave up 0 bases and J gave up 6 bases; unmatched junction bases: 7. CDR3 length equals 15 residues. CDR3 sequence: CASSLVTGDVAEAFF. The CDR3 region has the DNA TGCGCCAGCAGCTTGGTGACAGGGGATGTCGCTGAAGCTTTCTTT. Combining the CDR3 with reference TRBV5-1 and TRBJ1-1 gives the whole variable domain KAGVTQTPRYLIKTRGQQVTLSCSPISGHRSVSWYQQTPGQGLQFLFEYFSETQRNKGNFPGRFSGRQFSNSRSEMNVSTLELGDSALYLCASSLVTGDVAEAFFGQGTRLTVV.

This clonotype showed up just a few times. The chain couples TRBV4-3 to TRBJ2-7; unclear D gene. V was shortened by 4 bases and J by 3 bases, with 10 bases between the two germline ends. Germline V gene lookup returns CDR1 LGHNA and CDR2 YSLEER. The CDR3 has 13 amino acids. This CDR3 is CASSPQVFYEQYF. The CDR3 bases are TGCGCCAGCAGCCCCCAAGTTTTCTACGAGCAGTACTTC.

V is TRBV7-2 and J is TRBJ2-2, with 8 bases lining up with TRBD2. CDR1 is SGHTA and CDR2 is FQGNSA in the germline V gene. The trim removed 5 bases at V and 4 bases at J, leaving 9 bases unmatched. CDR3 length equals 16 residues. CDR3 bases: TGTGCCAGCAGCGCGGGACTAGTTTGGATCACCGGGGAGCTGTTTTTT. As protein: CASSAGLVWITGELFF.

This clonotype came up many times. The chain recombines TRBV6-2 or TRBV6-3 with TRBJ2-5; a possible D gene is TRBD2 (5 bases). CDR3 length: 13 residues. V was pared by 2 bases and J by 3 bases, with 7 bases between. Germline V CDR1 and CDR2: MNHEY, SVGEGT. For the CDR3, the DNA is TGTGCCAGCAGTTACAGGACTGAAGAGACCCAGTACTTC. Protein sequence: CASSYRTEETQYF.

This clonotype was found a few times. The chain recombines TRBV7-9 with TRBJ1-6, with a possible D match to TRBD1 (5 bases). The V end was cut by 5 bases, the J end by 5 bases, with 13 bases between. Germline V gene sequence: CDR1 SEHNR, CDR2 FQNEAQ (reference sequence). The CDR3 loop spans 15 amino acids. The CDR3 reads CASSLQGIHNSPLHF. Written as DNA, the CDR3 is TGTGCCAGCAGCCTCCAGGGCATCCATAATTCACCCCTCCACTTT.

This clonotype was counted a few times. The V call is TRBV4-3, the J call TRBJ2-7, with a tentative D call TRBD1 (6 bases). CDR1 is LGHNA and CDR2 is YSLEER in the germline V gene. The ends were cut back, 0 bases at V and 0 bases at J, with 9 bases in the middle. The CDR3 consists of 15 residues. The CDR3 is CASSQERTVSYEQYF. In DNA, the CDR3 is TGCGCCAGCAGCCAAGAGAGGACAGTCTCCTACGAGCAGTACTTC.

The V gene is TRBV7-9, the J gene TRBJ1-1, with D perhaps matching TRBD1 (5 bases). This CDR3 comprises 15 residues. The V end was cut by 0 bases, the J end by 7 bases, with 15 bases between. Germline assignment: CDR1 SEHNR and CDR2 FQNEAQ (reference sequence). The CDR3 nucleotides read TGTGCCAGCAGCTTAGCTGATTCAGGGATAGGTGAAGCTTTCTTT. It yields the protein CASSLADSGIGEAFF. Looking up the rest from reference TRBV7-9 and TRBJ1-1 gives the full variable domain: DTGVSQNPRHKITKRGQNVTFRCDPISEHNRLYWYRQTLGQGPEFLTYFQNEAQLEKSRLLSDRFSAERPKGSFSTLEIQRTEQGDSAMYLCASSLADSGIGEAFFGQGTRLTVV.

The chain carries TRBV27 and TRBJ2-7; D ambiguous. V shed 7 bases and J shed 5 bases, with 12 bases lying between them. This CDR3 has 12 amino acids. Germline CDR1 and CDR2: MNHEY and SMNVEV (reference sequence). The CDR3 region is CASISTGHEQYF. CDR3 nucleotide sequence: TGTGCCAGCATCTCGACGGGCCACGAGCAGTACTTC.

This clonotype has just a few counts. The chain has TRBV7-2 and TRBJ2-7, with a tentative D call TRBD2 (5 bases). The CDR3 sequence is 15 residues long. V shed 2 bases and J shed 0 bases, with 11 bases lying between them. CDR1 and CDR2 from the germline V gene are SGHTA and FQGNSA. CDR3 nucleotide sequence: TGTGCCAGCAGCTTACCCGCTAGCTCCTCCTACGAGCAGTACTTC. It codes for CASSLPASSSYEQYF.

The rearrangement uses TRBV4-3 and TRBJ2-1, with 14 positions matching TRBD2. The CDR3 has 17 residues. Looked up from germline, CDR1 is LGHNA and CDR2 is YSLEER. The V and J ends lost 0 bases and 6 bases, in that order; junction bases with no gene match: 4. The CDR3 nucleotides are TGCGCCAGCAGCCAAGATACCGGACTAGCGGGGGGCAATGAGCAGTTCTTC. Amino acid sequence: CASSQDTGLAGGNEQFF.

This clonotype was observed a handful of times. The chain recombines TRBV13 with TRBJ1-5; 7 bases are a match to TRBD1. The CDR3 totals 14 residues. The V gene end was trimmed by 4 bases and the J gene end by 3 bases; junction bases not matched to a gene: 3. Germline CDR1 reads PRHDT; CDR2 reads FYEKMQ (reference sequence). CDR3 DNA sequence: TGTGCCAGCAGCTCCGGACAGGCCAATCAGCCCCAGCATTTT. Its protein product is CASSSGQANQPQHF.

This clonotype was seen ten or more times. V is TRBV4-2 and J is TRBJ2-7; no firm D call. The V end lost 5 bases, the J end lost 3 bases, and 8 bases lay between the germline ends. Germline CDR1 reads LGHNA; CDR2 reads YNFKEQ. The CDR3 spans 12 residues. The CDR3 spells CASSTYNYEQYF. Here the CDR3 DNA reads TGTGCCAGCAGCACCTACAACTACGAGCAGTACTTC.

For the CDR3, the DNA is TGCGCCAGCAGCCGCCTCTATAATTCACCCCTCCACTTT. Encoded protein: CASSRLYNSPLHF. V usage is TRBV4-3 and J usage is TRBJ1-6; no definite D call. CDR1 is LGHNA, CDR2 YSLEER, per germline. The CDR3 runs to 13 residues. V was pared by 4 bases and J by 3 bases, with 4 bases between.

This clonotype was counted many times. The chain recombines TRBV4-2 with TRBJ2-2; no reliable D call. This CDR3 region has 15 residues. CDR1 is LGHNA and CDR2 is YNFKEQ in the germline V gene. The V end was cut by 0 bases, the J end by 0 bases, with 5 bases between. The CDR3 DNA reads as TGTGCCAGCAGCCAAGACCTCTCGAACACCGGGGAGCTGTTTTTT. Its translation is CASSQDLSNTGELFF.

The chain links TRBV6-1 to TRBJ1-5, with D hard to call. Germline assignment: CDR1 MNHNS and CDR2 SASEGT. CDR3 length: 14 residues. V lost 9 bases, J lost 4 bases, and 16 bases lay in between. CDR3 protein: CASIVGVGNQPQHF. The CDR3 region has the DNA TGTGCCAGTATTGTGGGTGTAGGAAATCAGCCCCAGCATTTT.

This clonotype was counted between two and nine times. V usage is TRBV9 and J usage is TRBJ2-3; D uncertain. The CDR3 loop spans 16 amino acids. The V and J ends lost 0 bases and 4 bases respectively, with 15 bases between them. Germline CDR1 reads SGDLS; CDR2 reads YYNGEE. The CDR3 is CASSVEVPWDPDTQYF. The CDR3 DNA reads TGTGCCAGCAGCGTAGAGGTCCCGTGGGATCCAGATACGCAGTATTTT.

This clonotype was seen more than once but under ten times. The chain employs TRBV20-1 and TRBJ2-2; no firm D call. This CDR3 spans 13 amino acids. Germline CDR1 and CDR2: DFQATT and SNEGSKA (reference sequence). V was cut by 4 bases and J by 2 bases, with 8 bases left in between. CDR3 sequence reads: CSATGPNTGELFF. The DNA of the CDR3 is TGCAGTGCTACTGGGCCTAACACCGGGGAGCTGTTTTTT.

V is TRBV29-1 and J is TRBJ2-3; TRBD2 agrees at 8 bases. Per germline, CDR1 SQVTM and CDR2 ANQGSEA. The CDR3 length is 15 residues. The ends lost 2 bases at V and 0 bases at J; junction bases unmatched: 4. CDR3 protein: CSVETSGGSTDTQYF. For the CDR3, the DNA is TGCAGCGTTGAAACCAGCGGGGGTAGCACAGATACGCAGTATTTT.

A few counts support this clonotype. The chain couples TRBV12-3 or TRBV12-4 to TRBJ2-7, with 8 bases lining up with TRBD1. V lost 5 bases to trimming and J lost 7 bases; unmatched junction nucleotides: 7. CDR3 length: 13 amino acids. CDR3 bases: TGTGCCAGCAGTCATTCAGGGGGCGGGGAGCAGTACTTC. Protein: CASSHSGGGEQYF.

The chain recombines TRBV15 with TRBJ1-5; D possibly corresponds to TRBD1 (5 bases). Trimming shortened V by 6 bases and J by 5 bases, and 17 bases separated the two germline ends. Germline V gene data show CDR1 as LNHNV and CDR2 as YYDKDF (reference sequence). This CDR3 region has 15 residues. The CDR3 is CATREVTEEYQPQHF. DNA for the CDR3: TGTGCCACCAGGGAGGTGACAGAAGAATATCAGCCCCAGCATTTT.

This clonotype has a handful of counts. The chain recombines TRBV13 with TRBJ2-2, with 12 nucleotides matching TRBD1. The V gene's germline CDR1 is PRHDT and CDR2 FYEKMQ (reference sequence). The CDR3 runs to 17 residues. V trimming: 5 bases; J trimming: 4 bases; junction bases outside the gene matches: 8. The CDR3 nucleotides read TGTGCCAGCAGCCACCGGGACAGGGGGCTGAGCACCGGGGAGCTGTTTTTT. This gives the protein CASSHRDRGLSTGELFF.

This clonotype was recorded at least ten times. The rearrangement joins TRBV6-1 to TRBJ2-3; D possibly corresponds to TRBD2 (5 bases). Germline loops: CDR1 MNHNS, CDR2 SASEGT. Trimming pared 3 bases from V and 0 bases from J, leaving 13 bases between. CDR3 size: 16 residues. CDR3 protein: CASSEWTGSSTDTQYF. As DNA, the CDR3 is TGTGCCAGCAGTGAGTGGACGGGGTCAAGCACAGATACGCAGTATTTT.

This clonotype was recorded a few times. The rearrangement links TRBV6-5 to TRBJ1-6; D call uncertain. This CDR3 is built from 14 residues. In germline, CDR1 is MNHEY, CDR2 SVGAGI. V was cut by 6 bases and J by 7 bases, with 13 bases left in between. CDR3 nucleotides: TGTGCCAGCAGGTGGGGAACTGCGAATTCACCCCTCCACTTT. It encodes CASRWGTANSPLHF.